This TCR beta chain was profiled in a study of T cells in Graves' hyperthyroidism and ophthalmopathy. Whole-study context: The authors collected peripheral blood at initial diagnosis, before any treatment.

RNA transcripts provided the source from which TCR beta CDR3 regions were amplified. HTBI primers were employed in a first-round RT-PCR of the TCR CDR3. TCRdb reprocessed the multiplex PCR reads with MiXCR, giving one entry per CDR3 protein. Found here are 500,000 to 600,000 distinct CDR3 sequences, approximately 15% of them singletons; the top ten hold about 17%. The junction had 13 bases not matched to a gene; V was cut back by 7 bases and J by 1 base. Germline CDR1 is DFQATT and CDR2 is SNEGSKA (reference sequence). This CDR3 has 15 residues. Exclusion criteria comprised uncontrolled infection, other autoimmune disease, pregnancy or lactation.

The material sequenced was blood. The source of this sequence is a woman aged 18-29 years with Graves' hyperthyroidism. This chain uses TRBV20-1 with TRBJ2-7; TRBD2 agrees at 7 bases. CDR3 bases: TGCAGTGTCCCGTCCTGGAGGGGAGGGTCCTACGAGCAGTACTTC. Amino acids: CSVPSWRGGSYEQYF.